This TCR beta chain emerged from a study of blood T cell repertoires in COVID-19. Overall study: Donors of Cohort 3 who recovered were those that had two negative PCRs, clearance, or symptom resolution. Acute and convalescent COVID-19 samples came from the United States, Italy and Spain. From T cells, B-cell-depleted T cells, or PBMCs came the material, which was cDNA or gDNA.

V was pared by 1 base and J by 3 bases, with 10 bases of the junction left unmatched. Germline assignment: CDR1 SGHTA and CDR2 FQGNSA. The CDR3 has 17 residues. Authors' processing steps: Using reference gene primer amplification, nucleated cell counts were estimated. The assay was immunoSEQ multiplex PCR, and TCRdb's table has in-frame clones only and misses some. V and J calls and clone size follow that table, whereas D and trimming were derived from the DNA. The repertoire holds 350,000 to 400,000 clones, about 90% seen once, with 1.9% in the top ten. This clonotype was obtained from a man in his forties in a cohort exposed to, infected with or recovered from COVID-19 (not recorded which). The chain employs TRBV7-2 and TRBJ2-7, with 9 bases matching TRBD1. The sequenced material came from PBMCs or T cells enriched from blood (not recorded which). The CDR3 DNA follows: TGTGCCAGCAGCTTAGTCGGTGGGACAGGGAATCTCTACGAGCAGTACTTC. It specifies CASSLVGGTGNLYEQYF.